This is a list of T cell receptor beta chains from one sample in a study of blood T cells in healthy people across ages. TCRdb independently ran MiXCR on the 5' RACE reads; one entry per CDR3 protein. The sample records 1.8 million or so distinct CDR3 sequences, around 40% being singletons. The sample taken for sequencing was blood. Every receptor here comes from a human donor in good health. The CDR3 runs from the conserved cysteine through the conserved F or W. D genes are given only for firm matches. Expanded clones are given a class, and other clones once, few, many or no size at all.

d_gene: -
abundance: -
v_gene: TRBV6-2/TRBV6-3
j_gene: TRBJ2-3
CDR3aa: CASSRISRRNTDTQYF
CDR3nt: TGTGCCAGCAGTCGTATCAGCCGGCGGAACACAGATACGCAGTATTTT

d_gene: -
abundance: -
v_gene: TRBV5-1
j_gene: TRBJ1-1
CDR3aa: CASNTGGGNTVAFF
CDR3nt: TGCGCCAGCAACACCGGGGGTGGGAACACTGTAGCTTTCTTT

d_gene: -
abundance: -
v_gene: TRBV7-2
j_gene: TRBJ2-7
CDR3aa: CASSSREDEQYF
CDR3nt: TGTGCCAGCAGCTCCAGGGAGGACGAGCAGTACTTC

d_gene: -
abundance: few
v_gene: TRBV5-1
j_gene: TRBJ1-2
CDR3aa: CASRAGTPNYGYTF
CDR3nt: TGCGCCAGCAGGGCCGGGACACCGAACTATGGCTACACCTTC

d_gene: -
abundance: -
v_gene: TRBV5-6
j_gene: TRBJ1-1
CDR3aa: CASSLEGEAFF
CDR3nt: TGTGCCAGCAGCTTGGAAGGTGAAGCTTTCTTT

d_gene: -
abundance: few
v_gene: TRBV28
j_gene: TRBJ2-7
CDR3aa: CASRNGQTPTYEQYF
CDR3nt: TGTGCCAGCAGAAACGGACAGACCCCCACCTACGAGCAGTACTTC

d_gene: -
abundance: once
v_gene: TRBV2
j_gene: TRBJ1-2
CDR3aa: CASSELRETGGYTF
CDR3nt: TGTGCCAGCAGTGAACTACGGGAGACAGGAGGCTACACCTTC

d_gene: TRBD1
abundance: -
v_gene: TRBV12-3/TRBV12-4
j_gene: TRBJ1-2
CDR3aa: CASSRPGTGFGGYTF
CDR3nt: TGTGCCAGCAGCCGTCCCGGGACAGGGTTCGGGGGCTACACCTTC

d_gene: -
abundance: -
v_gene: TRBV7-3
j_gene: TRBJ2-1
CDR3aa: CASSYRGASLYNEQFF
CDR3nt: TGTGCCAGCAGCTACCGGGGCGCAAGCCTATACAATGAGCAGTTCTTC

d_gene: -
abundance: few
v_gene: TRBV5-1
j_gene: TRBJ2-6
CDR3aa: CASSSRTADNVLTF
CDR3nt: TGCGCCAGCAGCTCAAGGACAGCTGACAACGTCCTGACTTTC

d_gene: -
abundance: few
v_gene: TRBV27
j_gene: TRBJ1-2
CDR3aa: CAGSPSSNLGYYGYTF
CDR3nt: TGTGCCGGCAGTCCCTCGAGCAACTTGGGGTACTATGGCTACACCTTC

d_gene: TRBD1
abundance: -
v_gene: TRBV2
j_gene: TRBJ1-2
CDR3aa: CASSVTGALVGYTF
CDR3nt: TGTGCCAGCAGTGTAACAGGGGCCTTGGTTGGCTACACCTTC

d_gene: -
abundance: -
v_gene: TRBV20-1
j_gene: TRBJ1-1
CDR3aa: CSATNARLNTEAFF
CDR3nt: TGCAGTGCTACCAACGCGAGACTCAACACTGAAGCTTTCTTT

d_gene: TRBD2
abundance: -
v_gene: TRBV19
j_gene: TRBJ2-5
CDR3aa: CASSISRRGSETQYF
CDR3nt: TGTGCCAGTAGTATTAGCCGGCGGGGGAGTGAGACCCAGTACTTC

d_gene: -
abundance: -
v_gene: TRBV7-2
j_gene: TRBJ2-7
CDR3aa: CASSPSPAGSSYEQYF
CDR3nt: TGTGCCAGCAGCCCCTCGCCGGCGGGGAGCTCCTACGAGCAGTACTTC

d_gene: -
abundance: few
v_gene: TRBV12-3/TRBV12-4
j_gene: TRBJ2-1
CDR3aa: CASSPGWASSYNEQFF
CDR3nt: TGTGCCAGCAGCCCCGGCTGGGCCAGCTCCTACAATGAGCAGTTCTTC

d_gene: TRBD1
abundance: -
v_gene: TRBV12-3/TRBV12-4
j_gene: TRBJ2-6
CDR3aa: CASRPGQFSSGANVLTF
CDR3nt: TGTGCCAGCAGACCGGGACAGTTTTCCTCTGGGGCCAACGTCCTGACTTTC

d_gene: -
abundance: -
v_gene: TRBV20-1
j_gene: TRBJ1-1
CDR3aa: CSAPERQNTEAFF
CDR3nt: TGCAGTGCTCCAGAAAGGCAAAACACTGAAGCTTTCTTT

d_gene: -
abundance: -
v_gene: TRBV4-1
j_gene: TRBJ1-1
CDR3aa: CASSQDEGGPEAFF
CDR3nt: TGCGCCAGCAGCCAAGATGAGGGGGGACCTGAAGCTTTCTTT

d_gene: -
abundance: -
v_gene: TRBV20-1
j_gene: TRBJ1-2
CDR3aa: CSVRDLTGTNYGYTF
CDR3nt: TGCAGTGTTAGAGACTTGACAGGCACTAACTATGGCTACACCTTC

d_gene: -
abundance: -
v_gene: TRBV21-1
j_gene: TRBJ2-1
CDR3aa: CASSKMFGSKSYNEQFF
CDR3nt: TGTGCCAGCAGCAAGATGTTTGGGTCTAAGTCCTACAATGAGCAGTTCTTC

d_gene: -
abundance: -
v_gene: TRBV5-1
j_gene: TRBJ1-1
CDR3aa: CASRVGIDEFTEAFF
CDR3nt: TGCGCCAGCAGGGTCGGGATTGATGAGTTCACTGAAGCTTTCTTT

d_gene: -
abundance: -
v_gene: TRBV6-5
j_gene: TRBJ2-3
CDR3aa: CASRPEASTDTQYF
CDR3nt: TGTGCCAGCAGACCAGAGGCTAGCACAGATACGCAGTATTTT

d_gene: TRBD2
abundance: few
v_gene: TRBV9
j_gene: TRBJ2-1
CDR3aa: CASSVTSGNNEQFF
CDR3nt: TGTGCCAGCAGCGTAACTAGCGGCAACAATGAGCAGTTCTTC

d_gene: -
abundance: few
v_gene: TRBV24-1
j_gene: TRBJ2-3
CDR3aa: CATSDLRGQNAADTQYF
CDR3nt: TGTGCCACCAGTGATTTGAGGGGACAAAACGCCGCAGATACGCAGTATTTT

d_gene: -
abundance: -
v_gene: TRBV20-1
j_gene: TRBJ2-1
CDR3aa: CSARGVGGRYNEQFF
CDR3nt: TGCAGTGCTCGAGGAGTGGGGGGACGTTACAATGAGCAGTTCTTC

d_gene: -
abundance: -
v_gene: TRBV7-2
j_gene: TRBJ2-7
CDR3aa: CASSFTSPQQYF
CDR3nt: TGTGCCAGCAGCTTTACTAGCCCCCAGCAGTACTTC

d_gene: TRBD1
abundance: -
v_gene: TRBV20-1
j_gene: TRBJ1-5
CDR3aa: CSATRTGDNQPQHF
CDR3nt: TGCAGTGCTACCAGGACAGGGGACAATCAGCCCCAGCATTTT

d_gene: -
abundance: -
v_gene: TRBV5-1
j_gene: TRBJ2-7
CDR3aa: CASSLAREYEQYF
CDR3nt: TGCGCCAGCAGCTTGGCCAGGGAGTACGAGCAGTACTTC

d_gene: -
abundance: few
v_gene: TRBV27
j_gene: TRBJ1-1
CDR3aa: CASSLFGGEAFF
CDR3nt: TGTGCCAGCAGTTTATTTGGGGGTGAAGCTTTCTTT

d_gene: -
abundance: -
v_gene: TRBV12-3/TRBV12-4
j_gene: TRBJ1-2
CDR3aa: CASSLQAVNYGYTF
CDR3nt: TGTGCCAGCAGCCTTCAGGCGGTTAACTATGGCTACACCTTC

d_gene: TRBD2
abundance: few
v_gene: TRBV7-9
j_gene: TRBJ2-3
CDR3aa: CASSLAAGADTDTQYF
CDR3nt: TGTGCCAGCAGCTTAGCAGCGGGGGCCGACACAGATACGCAGTATTTT

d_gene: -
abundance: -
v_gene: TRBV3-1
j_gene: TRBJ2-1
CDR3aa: CASSQDRGNYNEQFF
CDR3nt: TGTGCCAGCAGCCAAGATCGGGGGAACTACAATGAGCAGTTCTTC

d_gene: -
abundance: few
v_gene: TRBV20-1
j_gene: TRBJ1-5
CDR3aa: CSAPRDLYSNQPQHF
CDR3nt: TGCAGTGCTCCAAGAGACCTTTATAGCAATCAGCCCCAGCATTTT

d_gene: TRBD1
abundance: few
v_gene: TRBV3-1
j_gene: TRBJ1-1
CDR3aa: CASSQPGGNTEAFF
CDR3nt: TGTGCCAGCAGCCAACCAGGGGGGAACACTGAAGCTTTCTTT

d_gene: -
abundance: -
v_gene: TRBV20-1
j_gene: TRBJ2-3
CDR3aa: CSARDPKRVGSDTQYF
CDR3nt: TGCAGTGCTAGAGATCCAAAGCGGGTAGGGTCAGATACGCAGTATTTT

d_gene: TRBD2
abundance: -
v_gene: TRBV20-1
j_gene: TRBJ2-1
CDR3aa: CSARAKGGGPSYNEQFF
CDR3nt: TGCAGTGCTAGAGCTAAAGGCGGGGGGCCGTCCTACAATGAGCAGTTCTTC

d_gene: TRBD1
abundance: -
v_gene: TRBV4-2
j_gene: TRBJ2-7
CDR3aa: CASSPRRGQGAREQYF
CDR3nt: TGTGCCAGCAGCCCGAGGAGGGGACAGGGGGCACGGGAGCAGTACTTC

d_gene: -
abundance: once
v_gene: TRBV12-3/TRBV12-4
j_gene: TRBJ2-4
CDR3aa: CASSPDGGRLAKNIQYF
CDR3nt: TGTGCCAGCAGTCCGGATGGGGGGCGCTTAGCCAAAAACATTCAGTACTTC

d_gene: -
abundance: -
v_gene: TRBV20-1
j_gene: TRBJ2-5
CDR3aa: CSAGQGSEETQYF
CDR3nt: TGCAGTGCGGGGCAGGGGTCCGAAGAGACCCAGTACTTC

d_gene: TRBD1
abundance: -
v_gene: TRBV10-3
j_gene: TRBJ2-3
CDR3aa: CAISEQGQGASNTQYF
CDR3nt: TGTGCCATCAGTGAGCAGGGACAGGGGGCGTCAAATACGCAGTATTTT

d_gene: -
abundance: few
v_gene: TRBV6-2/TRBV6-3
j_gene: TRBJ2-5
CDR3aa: CASATVTETQYF
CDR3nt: TGTGCCAGCGCAACCGTAACAGAGACCCAGTACTTC

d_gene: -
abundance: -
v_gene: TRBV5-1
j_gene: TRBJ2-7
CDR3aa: CASSFLASGGEQYF
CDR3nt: TGCGCCAGCAGCTTTCTTGCGTCCGGGGGCGAGCAGTACTTC

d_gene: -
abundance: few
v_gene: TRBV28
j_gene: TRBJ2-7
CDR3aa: CASSSRLRATVTYEQYF
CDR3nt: TGTGCCAGCAGTTCACGACTCCGGGCAACAGTCACGTACGAGCAGTACTTC

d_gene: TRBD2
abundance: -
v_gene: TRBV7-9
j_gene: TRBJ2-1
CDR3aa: CASTSGRGGSYNEQFF
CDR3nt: TGTGCCAGCACGTCAGGGCGGGGGGGCTCCTACAATGAGCAGTTCTTC

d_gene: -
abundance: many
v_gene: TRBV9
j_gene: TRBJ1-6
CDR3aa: CASSVGQGNSPLHF
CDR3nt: TGTGCCAGCAGCGTGGGCCAGGGGAATTCACCCCTCCACTTT

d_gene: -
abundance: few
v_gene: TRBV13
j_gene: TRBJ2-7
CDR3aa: CASSKTPGYEQYF
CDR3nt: TGTGCCAGCAGCAAAACCCCTGGGTACGAGCAGTACTTC

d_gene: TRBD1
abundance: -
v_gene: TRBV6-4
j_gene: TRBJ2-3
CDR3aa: CASSADMDRDTQYF
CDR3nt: TGTGCCAGCAGCGCGGATATGGACAGGGACACGCAGTATTTT

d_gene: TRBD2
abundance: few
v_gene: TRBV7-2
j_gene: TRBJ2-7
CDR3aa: CASSPYSSGDQYEQYF
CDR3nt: TGTGCCAGCAGCCCCTACTCTAGCGGGGACCAGTACGAGCAGTACTTC

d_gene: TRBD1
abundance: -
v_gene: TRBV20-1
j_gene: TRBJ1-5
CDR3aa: CSAREKDRAVDQPQHF
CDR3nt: TGCAGTGCTAGGGAAAAAGACAGGGCTGTCGATCAGCCCCAGCATTTT

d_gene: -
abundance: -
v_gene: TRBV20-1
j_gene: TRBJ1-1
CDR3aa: CSASPRDSRGWDTEAFF
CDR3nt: TGCAGTGCTAGTCCCCGGGACTCCCGCGGGTGGGACACTGAAGCTTTCTTT

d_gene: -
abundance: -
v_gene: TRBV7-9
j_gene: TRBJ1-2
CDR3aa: CASSLVGSGDRLYGYTF
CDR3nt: TGTGCCAGCAGCTTAGTCGGGTCGGGCGACCGACTCTATGGCTACACCTTC

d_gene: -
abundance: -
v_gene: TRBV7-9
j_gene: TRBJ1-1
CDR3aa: CASSLGHGITEAFF
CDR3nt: TGTGCCAGCAGCTTAGGACACGGGATCACTGAAGCTTTCTTT

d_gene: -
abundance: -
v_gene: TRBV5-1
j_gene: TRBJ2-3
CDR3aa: CASSLGTFGTDTQYF
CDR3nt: TGCGCCAGCAGCCTTGGGACTTTTGGCACAGATACGCAGTATTTT

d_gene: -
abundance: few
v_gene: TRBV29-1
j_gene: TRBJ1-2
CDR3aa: CSVRTQSYYGYTF
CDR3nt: TGCAGCGTTAGGACACAGAGTTATTATGGCTACACCTTC

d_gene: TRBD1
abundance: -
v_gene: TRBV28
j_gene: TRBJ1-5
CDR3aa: CASIPRGTGGIEPQHF
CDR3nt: TGTGCCAGCATCCCTAGGGGGACAGGGGGCATTGAGCCCCAGCATTTT

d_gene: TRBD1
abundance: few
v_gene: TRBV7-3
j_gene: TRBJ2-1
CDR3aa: CASSLTRDRNNEQFF
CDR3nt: TGTGCCAGCAGCTTAACCCGGGACAGAAACAATGAGCAGTTCTTC

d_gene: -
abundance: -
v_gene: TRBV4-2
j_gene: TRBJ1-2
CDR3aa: CASSQDAGGSPNYGYTF
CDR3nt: TGTGCCAGCAGCCAAGATGCCGGGGGGTCGCCTAACTATGGCTACACCTTC

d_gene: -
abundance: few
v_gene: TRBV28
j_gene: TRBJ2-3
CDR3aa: CASKLSTDTQYF
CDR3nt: TGTGCCAGCAAGTTGAGCACAGATACGCAGTATTTT